The clone carrying this T cell receptor (beta chain) was observed a single time. The antigen remains undetermined. This sample is drawn from a study of shared clonotypes between healthy human individuals. Template for every sorted-subset replicate PCR totaled about 200 ng DNA, 25,000 to 35,000 T cell genomes. Clones were read by immunoSEQ multiplex PCR, and TCRdb kept only the in-frame ones, dropping some. The sample has some 1.1 million clones, about 72% seen once. General observations from the study: Naive subsets typically showed greater estimated richness than memory subsets. Naive CD4 clonotypes overlapped across several donors at around 4.8%.

The split of CD4+ cells yielded CD45RA+ naive and CD45RA-negative memory subsets. The CDR3 sequence is 15 residues long. The V end was cut by 0 bases, the J end by 0 bases, with 9 bases between. Germline CDR1 reads SGHRS; CDR2 reads YFSETQ. Source material: memory CD4+ T cells from PBMCs. Documented subset: CD45RA-negative fraction. The clonotype originates from a man aged 18 to 30 in good health. Some clones in this sample may be carry-over from other donors' samples. J is TRBJ1-2 and V is TRBV5-1, with a possible D match to TRBD1 (5 bases). The CDR3 DNA sequence: TGCGCCAGCAGCTTGGCTCTGGGGGCTAACTATGGCTACACCTTC. This encodes CASSLALGANYGYTF.